Listed below are T cell receptor beta chains from one sample, sequenced in a study of blood T cell repertoires in COVID-19. Here immunoSEQ multiplex PCR was the method, and the copy in TCRdb shows in-frame clones only, minus some. This sample has some 320,000 clones, with roughly 89% found just once. The sample taken for sequencing was PBMCs or T cells enriched from blood (not recorded which). All receptors derive from a woman aged 50 to 60 who had been exposed to COVID-19. The CDR3 runs from the conserved cysteine through the conserved F or W. D genes are given only for firm matches. A clone size is listed for some rows: how often the clone was seen (once, few, many), or a class if it is expanded.

size,J,V,D,CDR3,DNA
NA,TRBJ2-1,TRBV11-2,TRBD1,CASRSTATGVQFF,TGTGCCAGCAGGTCAACCGCGACAGGGGTGCAGTTCTTC
NA,TRBJ1-1,TRBV7-8,NA,CASSTTENTEAFF,TGTGCCAGCAGCACGACAGAGAACACTGAAGCTTTCTTT
NA,TRBJ1-1,TRBV6-2/TRBV6-3,NA,CASSYSGRNTEAFF,TGTGCCAGCAGTTACTCGGGCAGGAACACTGAAGCTTTCTTT
NA,TRBJ2-1,TRBV5-6,TRBD2,CASRQRLAGGPGEQFF,TGTGCCAGCAGGCAACGACTAGCGGGGGGACCCGGAGAGCAGTTCTTC
once,TRBJ2-5,TRBV4-2,TRBD2,CASSQSSGGYQETQYF,TGTGCCAGCAGCCAATCTAGCGGGGGGTACCAAGAGACCCAGTACTTC
NA,TRBJ2-5,TRBV18,TRBD2,CASSALAGAQETQYF,TGTGCCAGCTCGGCTCTAGCGGGGGCACAGGAGACCCAGTACTTC
few,TRBJ1-5,TRBV30,TRBD1,CAWSGGRTGHNQPQHF,TGTGCCTGGAGTGGGGGGCGGACAGGACACAATCAGCCCCAGCATTTT
NA,TRBJ1-2,TRBV5-1,TRBD1,CASSLAPTPDRGPYGYTF,TGCGCCAGCAGCTTGGCCCCCACACCGGACAGGGGGCCTTATGGCTACACCTTC
NA,TRBJ1-6,TRBV19,TRBD1,CASSPGQGRVVSPLHF,TGTGCCAGTAGTCCTGGACAGGGAAGGGTAGTATCACCCCTCCACTTT
once,TRBJ1-5,TRBV28,NA,CASNQGTGNQPQHF,TGTGCCAGCAACCAGGGGACCGGCAATCAGCCCCAGCATTTT
NA,TRBJ2-1,TRBV28,TRBD2,CASSRTSGGLYNEQFF,TGTGCCAGCAGCCGGACTAGCGGGGGACTTTACAATGAGCAGTTCTTC
NA,TRBJ1-1,TRBV30,NA,CAWRGGTEAFF,TGTGCCTGGAGGGGGGGCACTGAAGCTTTCTTT
once,TRBJ2-6,TRBV19,NA,CASRRDSGANVLTF,TGTGCCAGTAGGAGGGACTCTGGGGCCAACGTCCTGACTTTC
NA,TRBJ2-1,TRBV3-1/TRBV3-2,TRBD2,CASSRDSGSYNEQFF,TGTGCCAGCAGCCGCGATAGCGGGTCCTACAATGAGCAGTTCTTC
NA,TRBJ1-2,TRBV5-1,NA,CASSLLSDYGYTF,TGCGCCAGCAGCTTGCTTAGCGACTATGGCTACACCTTC
NA,TRBJ1-2,TRBV6-2/TRBV6-3,TRBD1,CASSRSARTGDGYTF,TGTGCCAGCAGCCGATCGGCCAGGACAGGGGATGGCTACACCTTC
NA,TRBJ2-5,TRBV5-1,TRBD2,CASSLVLAGGETQYF,TGCGCCAGCAGCTTGGTTCTAGCGGGGGGAGAGACCCAGTACTTC
NA,TRBJ2-1,TRBV27,NA,CASSSLTAANEQFF,TGTGCCAGCAGTTCCCTTACAGCGGCCAATGAGCAGTTCTTC
NA,TRBJ2-7,TRBV3-1/TRBV3-2,NA,CASSQGTGGEQYF,TGTGCCAGCAGCCAAGGTACAGGCGGCGAGCAGTACTTC
NA,TRBJ2-7,TRBV18,NA,CASSPVRGSYEQYF,TGTGCCAGCTCACCAGTCAGGGGTTCCTACGAGCAGTACTTC
NA,TRBJ1-2,TRBV18,TRBD1,CASSPGTDSYGYTF,TGTGCCAGCTCCCCAGGGACAGACTCTTATGGCTACACCTTC
once,TRBJ1-1,TRBV28,NA,CASSPPGQLLSEAFF,TGTGCCAGCAGTCCACCGGGACAACTCCTCAGTGAAGCTTTCTTT
NA,TRBJ2-7,TRBV15,NA,CATSSTPSRFYEQYF,TGTGCCACCAGCAGCACTCCTAGCAGGTTCTACGAGCAGTACTTC
NA,TRBJ2-3,TRBV3-1/TRBV3-2,NA,CASSQWPDTQYF,TGTGCCAGCAGCCAATGGCCGGATACGCAGTATTTT
once,TRBJ1-5,TRBV18,TRBD1,CASSPPSGTGGGQPQHF,TGTGCCAGCTCACCACCAAGCGGGACAGGGGGCGGTCAGCCCCAGCATTTT
NA,TRBJ1-3,TRBV7-9,TRBD1,CASSPTGMAGNTIYF,TGTGCCAGCAGCCCGACAGGGATGGCTGGAAACACCATATATTTT
NA,TRBJ1-1,TRBV5-1,NA,CASSLGQGLNTEAFF,TGCGCCAGCAGCTTGGGTCAGGGGCTGAACACTGAAGCTTTCTTT
NA,TRBJ2-7,TRBV6-5,NA,CASSYGRQASYEQYF,TGTGCCAGCAGTTACGGCCGTCAAGCGTCCTACGAGCAGTACTTC
NA,TRBJ2-3,TRBV19,TRBD2,CASQPRLAGGTDTQYF,TGTGCCAGCCAACCCCGGCTAGCGGGGGGAACAGATACGCAGTATTTT
NA,TRBJ2-7,TRBV4-1,NA,CASSQEGPQGRYEQYF,TGCGCCAGCAGCCAAGAAGGTCCGCAGGGGAGATACGAGCAGTACTTC
once,TRBJ1-4,TRBV2,TRBD1,CASRPGQLNEKLFF,TGTGCCAGCAGACCGGGACAGCTTAATGAAAAACTGTTTTTT
NA,TRBJ2-3,TRBV29-1,NA,CSVGQHDTDTQYF,TGCAGCGTTGGACAGCATGACACAGATACGCAGTATTTT
NA,TRBJ1-2,TRBV28,NA,CASSPPVNF,TGTGCCAGCAGTCCCCCGGTAAACTTC
NA,TRBJ2-7,TRBV5-1,NA,CASSSGQSRDNEQYF,TGCGCCAGCAGCTCAGGACAGTCCAGGGATAACGAGCAGTACTTC
NA,TRBJ2-6,TRBV19,NA,CASSIGWDGSSGANVLTF,TGTGCCAGTAGTATTGGCTGGGACGGGAGCTCTGGGGCCAACGTCCTGACTTTC
NA,TRBJ2-3,TRBV5-4,TRBD1,CASSLPGQTDTQYF,TGTGCCAGCAGCCTCCCGGGACAGACAGATACGCAGTATTTT
NA,TRBJ2-7,TRBV6-5,NA,CASSYGRGVNEQYF,TGTGCCAGCAGTTACGGCAGGGGGGTCAACGAGCAGTACTTC
NA,TRBJ2-7,TRBV7-2,NA,CASSPRDHYEQYF,TGTGCCAGCAGCCCCCGGGATCACTACGAGCAGTACTTC
NA,TRBJ1-2,TRBV29-1,TRBD1,CSVQGADGYTF,TGCAGCGTTCAGGGGGCGGATGGCTACACCTTC
once,TRBJ1-5,TRBV4-1,TRBD1,CASSQDPLTGSGQPQHF,TGCGCCAGCAGCCAAGATCCTCTGACAGGGAGTGGACAGCCCCAGCATTTT